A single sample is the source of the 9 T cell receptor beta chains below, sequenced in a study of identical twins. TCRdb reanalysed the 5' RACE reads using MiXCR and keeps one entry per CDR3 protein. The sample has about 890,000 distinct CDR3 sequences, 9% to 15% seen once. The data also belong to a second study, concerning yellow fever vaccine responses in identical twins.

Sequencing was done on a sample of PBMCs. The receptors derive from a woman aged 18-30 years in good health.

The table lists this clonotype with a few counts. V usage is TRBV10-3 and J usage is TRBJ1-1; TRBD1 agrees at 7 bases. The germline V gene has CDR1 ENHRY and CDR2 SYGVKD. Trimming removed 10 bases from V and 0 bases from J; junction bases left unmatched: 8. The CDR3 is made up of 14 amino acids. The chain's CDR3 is CASGTETMNTEAFF. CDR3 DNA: TGTGCCAGCGGGACAGAGACTATGAACACTGAAGCTTTCTTT.

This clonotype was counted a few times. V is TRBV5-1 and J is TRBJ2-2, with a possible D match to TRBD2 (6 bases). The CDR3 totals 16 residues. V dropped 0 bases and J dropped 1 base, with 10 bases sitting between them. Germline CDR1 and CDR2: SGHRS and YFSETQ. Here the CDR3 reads CASSLGVAVNTGELFF. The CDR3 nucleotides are TGCGCCAGCAGCTTGGGGGTAGCGGTGAACACCGGGGAGCTGTTTTTT. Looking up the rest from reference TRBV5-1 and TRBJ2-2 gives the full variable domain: KAGVTQTPRYLIKTRGQQVTLSCSPISGHRSVSWYQQTPGQGLQFLFEYFSETQRNKGNFPGRFSGRQFSNSRSEMNVSTLELGDSALYLCASSLGVAVNTGELFFGEGSRLTVL.

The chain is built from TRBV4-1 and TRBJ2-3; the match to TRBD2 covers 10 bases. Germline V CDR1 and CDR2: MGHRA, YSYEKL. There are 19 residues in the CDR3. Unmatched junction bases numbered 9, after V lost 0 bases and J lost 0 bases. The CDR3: CASSQEIATSGSSTDTQYF. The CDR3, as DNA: TGCGCCAGCAGCCAAGAAATCGCGACTAGCGGGTCTAGCACAGATACGCAGTATTTT.

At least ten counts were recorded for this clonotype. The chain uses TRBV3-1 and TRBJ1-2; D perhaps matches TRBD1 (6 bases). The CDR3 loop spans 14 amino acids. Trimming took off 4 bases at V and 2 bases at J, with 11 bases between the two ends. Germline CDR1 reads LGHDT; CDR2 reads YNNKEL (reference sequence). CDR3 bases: TGTGCCAGCAGCCGCGGGACACCAAACTATGGCTACACCTTC. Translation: CASSRGTPNYGYTF. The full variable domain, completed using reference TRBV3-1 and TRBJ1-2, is DTAVSQTPKYLVTQMGNDKSIKCEQNLGHDTMYWYKQDSKKFLKIMFSYNNKELIINETVPNRFSPKSPDKAHLNLHINSLELGDSAVYFCASSRGTPNYGYTFGSGTRLTVV.

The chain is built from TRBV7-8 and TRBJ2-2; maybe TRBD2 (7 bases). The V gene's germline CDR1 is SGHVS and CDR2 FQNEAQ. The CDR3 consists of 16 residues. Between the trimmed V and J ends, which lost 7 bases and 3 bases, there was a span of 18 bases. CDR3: CASTVGGGTYTGELFF. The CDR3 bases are TGTGCCAGCACCGTAGGGGGGGGGACCTACACCGGGGAGCTGTTTTTT. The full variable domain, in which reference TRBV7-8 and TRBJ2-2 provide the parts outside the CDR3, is GAGVSQSPRYKVAKRGQDVALRCDPISGHVSLFWYQQALGQGPEFLTYFQNEAQLDKSGLPSDRFFAERPEGSVSTLKIQRTQQEDSAVYLCASTVGGGTYTGELFFGEGSRLTVL.

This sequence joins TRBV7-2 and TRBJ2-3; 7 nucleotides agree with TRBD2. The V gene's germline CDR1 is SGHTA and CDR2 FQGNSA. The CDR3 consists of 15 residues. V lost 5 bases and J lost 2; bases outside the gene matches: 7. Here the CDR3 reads CASSPSGRFTDTQYF. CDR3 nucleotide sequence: TGTGCCAGCAGCCCTAGCGGCAGATTCACAGATACGCAGTATTTT. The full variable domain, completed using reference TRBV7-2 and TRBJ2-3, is GAGVSQSPSNKVTEKGKDVELRCDPISGHTALYWYRQSLGQGLEFLIYFQGNSAPDKSGLPSDRFSAERTGGSVSTLTIQRTQQEDSAVYLCASSPSGRFTDTQYFGPGTRLTVL.

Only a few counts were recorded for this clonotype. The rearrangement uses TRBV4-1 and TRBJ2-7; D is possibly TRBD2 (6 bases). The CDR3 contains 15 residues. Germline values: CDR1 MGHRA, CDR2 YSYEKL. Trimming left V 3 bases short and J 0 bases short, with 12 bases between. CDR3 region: CASSQLATSSYEQYV. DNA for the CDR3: TGCGCCAGCAGCCAGTTAGCGACTAGCTCCTACGAGCAGTACGTC.

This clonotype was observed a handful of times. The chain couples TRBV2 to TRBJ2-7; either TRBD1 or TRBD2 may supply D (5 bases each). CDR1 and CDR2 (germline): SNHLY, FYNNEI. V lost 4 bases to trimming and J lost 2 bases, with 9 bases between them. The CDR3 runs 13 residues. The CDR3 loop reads CASSVGRTYEQYV. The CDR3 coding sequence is TGTGCCAGCAGTGTGGGACGGACCTACGAGCAGTACGTC.

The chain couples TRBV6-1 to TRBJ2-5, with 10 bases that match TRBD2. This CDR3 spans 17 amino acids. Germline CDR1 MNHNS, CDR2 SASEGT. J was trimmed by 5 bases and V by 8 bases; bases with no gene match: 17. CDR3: CASGLHISGRPQETQYF. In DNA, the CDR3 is TGTGCCAGCGGACTACACATTAGCGGGAGGCCCCAGGAGACCCAGTACTTC.